The rows below give T cell receptor beta chains drawn from one sample of a study of neurological immune-mediated disorders. TCRdb independently ran MiXCR on the 5' RACE reads; one entry per CDR3 protein. The sample includes around 90,000 distinct CDR3 sequences, 13% of them seen just once. The sequenced sample consisted of PBMCs. The receptors were gathered from a female donor with HTLV-1-associated myelopathy (HAM/TSP). Both conserved end residues are part of each CDR3. A D gene is named only where the DNA matches it firmly. The size entry is marked missing in some rows and otherwise reads once, few, many or a size class.

>TRBD1|TRBJ1-1|TRBV29-1|many
TGCAGCGTAGTGGGGACAGGCGCAATGAACACTGAAGCTTTCTTT
CSVVGTGAMNTEAFF
>TRBD1|TRBJ2-7|TRBV28|many
TGTGCCAGCATAAGGGGGCACCCCTACGAGCAGTACTTC
CASIRGHPYEQYF
>-|TRBJ1-1|TRBV3-1|many
TGTGCCAGCAGCGATTCTATAGGCCGCGGAGCTTTCTTT
CASSDSIGRGAFF
>TRBD1|TRBJ1-5|TRBV7-9|many
TGTGCCAGCGCTAGACAGGGCGGCAATCAGCCCCAGCATTTT
CASARQGGNQPQHF
>-|TRBJ2-5|TRBV5-1|many
TGCGCCAGCAGCTTGTACGGCAGCGGAGGAGAGACCCAGTACTTC
CASSLYGSGGETQYF
>-|TRBJ1-6|TRBV7-9|once
TGTGCCAGCAGGATACTCGGGGGATCGGCCGACTCACCCCTCTACTTT
CASRILGGSADSPLYF
>-|TRBJ2-5|TRBV5-1|many
TGCGCCAGCAGCTTGGAAGGGGGAGGAGAGACCCAGTACTTC
CASSLEGGGETQYF
>-|TRBJ1-3|TRBV6-6|many
TGTGCCAGCAGTGGCCGGCCGGGGCGGTATGGAAACACCATATATTTT
CASSGRPGRYGNTIYF
>-|TRBJ1-1|TRBV6-1|many
TGTGCCAGCAGTGAAGCGCGGGGGGCTGCTGAAGCTTTCTTT
CASSEARGAAEAFF
>TRBD1|TRBJ2-4|TRBV12-3/TRBV12-4|-
TGTGCCAGCAGTCAAACCGGGACAGTACTCACCAAAAACATTCAGTACTTC
CASSQTGTVLTKNIQYF
>-|TRBJ1-1|TRBV7-9|medium-sized
TGTGCCAGCAGTTTGGCCAAGGACACTGAAGCTTTCTTT
CASSLAKDTEAFF
>-|TRBJ2-7|TRBV2|-
TGTGCCAGCAGTCCGCATGGGGTCTCCTACGAGCAGTACTTC
CASSPHGVSYEQYF
>-|TRBJ2-7|TRBV7-8|-
TGTGCCAGCAGCGGTTTCTACGAGCAGTACTTC
CASSGFYEQYF
>-|TRBJ1-1|TRBV2|few
TGTGCCAGCAGACCCGACACTGAAGCTTTCTTT
CASRPDTEAFF
>TRBD1|TRBJ1-2|TRBV12-3/TRBV12-4|many
TGTGCCAGCAGTGACCAGACAGGGGATAACTATGGCTACACCTTC
CASSDQTGDNYGYTF
>TRBD2|TRBJ2-5|TRBV9|many
TGTGCCAGCAGCGTAGAGCTGCGGGGGAACCAAGAGACCCAGTACTTC
CASSVELRGNQETQYF
>TRBD2|TRBJ2-1|TRBV5-1|many
TGCGCCAGCAGCAATAGCGGGGGGTCCTACAATGAGCAGTTCTTC
CASSNSGGSYNEQFF
>-|TRBJ2-3|TRBV14|many
TGTGCCAGCAGCCAAAGACAGCTAACAGATACGCAGTATTTT
CASSQRQLTDTQYF
>TRBD1|TRBJ2-2|TRBV9|many
TGTGCCAGTAAACAGGGGTCGAACACCGGGGAGCTGTTTTTT
CASKQGSNTGELFF
>-|TRBJ1-1|TRBV6-1|few
TGTGCCAGCAGTGAAGCGAGGGTTAGGACTGAAGCTTTCTTT
CASSEARVRTEAFF
>-|TRBJ2-7|TRBV12-3/TRBV12-4|many
TGTGCCAGCAGTTTCCTTGGGGCGCGACGGGACGAGCAGTACTTC
CASSFLGARRDEQYF
>-|TRBJ2-7|TRBV7-2|many
TGTGCCAGCAGCTTTCTTCGGGGCCCCTACGAGCAGTACTTC
CASSFLRGPYEQYF
>TRBD2|TRBJ2-7|TRBV5-1|many
TGCGCCAGCAGCTTTACATTCGCGGGGGAGACCTACGAGCAGTACTTC
CASSFTFAGETYEQYF
>-|TRBJ1-5|TRBV7-9|many
TGTGCCAGCAGCTCATGGGCCGGGAAGGGCAATCAGCCCCAGCATTTT
CASSSWAGKGNQPQHF
>-|TRBJ2-4|TRBV2|-
TGTGCCAGCAGTACGATTAGCGGTTTTCAGTACTTC
CASSTISGFQYF
>TRBD1|TRBJ2-2|TRBV5-1|many
TGCGCCAGCAGCCCGGACAGGACCACCGGGGAGCTGTTTTTT
CASSPDRTTGELFF
>-|TRBJ2-7|TRBV2|many
TGTGCCAGCACGTTCCAGGGTGGGTCGGCCTACGAGCAGTACTTC
CASTFQGGSAYEQYF
>-|TRBJ2-5|TRBV4-1|many
TGCGCCAGCAGCCAAGATCAGGGGAGGGGGACCCAGTACTTC
CASSQDQGRGTQYF
>-|TRBJ2-1|TRBV5-1|many
TGCGCCAGCAGCTTTCATAATGAGCAGTTCTTC
CASSFHNEQFF
>-|TRBJ2-3|TRBV2|-
TGTGCCAGCAGTGAATCACAGGCCTCCGGTACGCAGTATTTT
CASSESQASGTQYF
>-|TRBJ2-1|TRBV9|many
TGTGCCAGCAGCGTAGGGGATCGGGCGGCTATTTATGAGCAGTTCTTC
CASSVGDRAAIYEQFF
>-|TRBJ1-5|TRBV12-3/TRBV12-4|few
TGTGCCAGCAGCGGGGTTTACGGCAATCAGCCCCAGCATTTT
CASSGVYGNQPQHF
>-|TRBJ2-5|TRBV5-5|many
TGTGCCAGCAGGGCCGGGTCGGAGGAGACCCAGTACTTC
CASRAGSEETQYF
>TRBD1|TRBJ2-3|TRBV7-9|medium-sized
TGTGCCAGCAGCAAGTCGACAGGGTCAGAAGATACGCAGTATTTT
CASSKSTGSEDTQYF
>-|TRBJ1-5|TRBV5-5|many
TGTGCCAGCAGCTTGGAGGTTCTAAATCAGCCCCAGCATTTT
CASSLEVLNQPQHF
>TRBD1|TRBJ2-6|TRBV7-9|many
TGTGCCAGCAGCCTCGGCCAGGGGGCGATAGGGGCCAACGTCCTGACTTTC
CASSLGQGAIGANVLTF
>TRBD2|TRBJ2-5|TRBV18|many
TGTGCCAGCTCACGACTAGCGCAAGAGACCCAGTACTTC
CASSRLAQETQYF
>TRBD1|TRBJ2-5|TRBV4-1|many
TGCGCCAGCAGCCTGAGGACAGGCCAAGAGACCCAGTACTTC
CASSLRTGQETQYF
>TRBD1|TRBJ2-7|TRBV14|-
TGTGCCAGCAGCCAAGGGGGACAGTGGATCAAGTACTTC
CASSQGGQWIKYF
>-|TRBJ2-3|TRBV20-1|many
TGCAGTGCTAGGAGTCCGAGCCCCACAGATACGCAGTATTTT
CSARSPSPTDTQYF
>-|TRBJ1-5|TRBV6-1|many
TGTGCCAGCAGTGAAAGACTGTGGGGCGGTAGAAATCAGCCCCAGCATTTT
CASSERLWGGRNQPQHF
>-|TRBJ2-2|TRBV20-1|many
TGCAGTGCTAGAGATTCTGGGGTGTATTTTACCGCGAGCACCGGGGAGCTGTTTTTT
CSARDSGVYFTASTGELFF
>-|TRBJ2-6|TRBV19|few
TGTGCCAGTACCGCAACAGGGACGGGCAACGTCCTGACTTTC
CASTATGTGNVLTF
>-|TRBJ1-2|TRBV12-3/TRBV12-4|many
TGTGCCAGCATAACTCGGGGGGCAGGAGGCTACACCTTC
CASITRGAGGYTF
>TRBD2|TRBJ2-7|TRBV25-1|many
TGTGCCAGCAGGGAGAGCGGGGGGGCCTCCTACGAGCAGTACTTC
CASRESGGASYEQYF
>TRBD1|TRBJ2-1|TRBV5-8|many
TGTGCCAGCAGCCAGACAGGGTTGTTCTTCAATGAGCAGTTCTTC
CASSQTGLFFNEQFF
>-|TRBJ1-5|TRBV12-3/TRBV12-4|many
TGTGCCAGCGCCTCGCTCGGTCAGCCCCAGCATTTT
CASASLGQPQHF
>-|TRBJ2-2|TRBV2|-
TGTGCCAGCAGGCCAACAGGGTACACCACGGAGCTGTTTTTT
CASRPTGYTTELFF
>TRBD1|TRBJ1-6|TRBV5-1|many
TGCGCCAGCAGCCCGGGACAGAACTATAATTCACCCCTCCACTTT
CASSPGQNYNSPLHF
>TRBD2|TRBJ2-1|TRBV4-1|many
TGCGCCAGCAGCCAAGTTGCGCAGCGGGGGGCCTACAATGAGCAGTTCTTC
CASSQVAQRGAYNEQFF
>TRBD1|TRBJ2-2|TRBV10-1|many
TGCGCCAGCAGCCTGCTACAACCGGGACAGGGGGCTTCCGGGGAGCTGTTTTTT
CASSLLQPGQGASGELFF
>-|TRBJ2-7|TRBV28|many
TGTGCCAGCACTCAGCTCTCGAAGGGCGAGCAGTACTTC
CASTQLSKGEQYF
>TRBD2|TRBJ2-2|TRBV27|many
TGTGCCAGCAGTCCAGGACTAGCGGGGGGACCAGCCGGGGGCACCGGGGAGCTGTTTTTT
CASSPGLAGGPAGGTGELFF
>-|TRBJ1-1|TRBV10-3|many
TGTGCCATCTCCCGAGACGGGACGCGGACCACTGAAGCTTTCTTT
CAISRDGTRTTEAFF